The clone carrying this T cell receptor beta chain was observed a single time. This CDR3 spans 15 amino acids. The ends were cut back, 6 bases at V and 4 bases at J, with 17 bases in the middle. CDR1 and CDR2 (germline): ENHRY, SYGVKD. The sample belongs to a study of blood T cell repertoires in COVID-19. Across the study: The cDNA or gDNA used as material had been derived from T cells, B-cell-depleted T cells, or PBMCs.

Method: immunoSEQ multiplex PCR; TCRdb's copy keeps in-frame clones and lacks some. The sample has around 60,000 clones; roughly 72% are singletons. The specimen was peripheral blood. The clonotype was recovered from a woman in her 70s with COVID-19, enrolled during active disease. This chain connects TRBV10-3 to TRBJ2-3; a weak D match, TRBD2 (6 bases). CDR3 sequence reads: CAIRVGPTGADTQYF. CDR3 in DNA: TGTGCCATCAGGGTAGGACCCACGGGGGCAGATACGCAGTATTTT.